What follows is one T cell receptor beta chain and its context. This sample stems from a study of blood T cell repertoires in COVID-19. In the study overall: The origin of the acute and convalescent COVID-19 samples was the United States, Italy and Spain. Sample material is recorded as cDNA or gDNA derived from T cells, B-cell-depleted T cells, or PBMCs.

Authors' data handling: It was from reference gene primer amplification that nucleated cell counts were estimated. Clones were sequenced by immunoSEQ multiplex PCR, and TCRdb holds only the in-frame ones, with some missing. The D gene and trimming were derived from the DNA, and the V and J assignments and clone size from that table. This table holds about 140,000 clones, 86% found once. Per germline, CDR1 SNHLY and CDR2 FYNNEI. V was clipped by 3 bases and J by 16 bases; unmatched bases: 6. The CDR3 contains 11 residues. The sample was peripheral blood. The chain has TRBV2 and TRBJ1-5, with 7 bases fitting TRBD1. The TCR comes from a woman aged 55-70 years with acute or convalescent COVID-19. CDR3 sequence: CASSDRNRGHF. CDR3 DNA sequence: TGTGCCAGCAGTGATCGGAACAGGGGACATTTT.